A selection of T cell receptor beta chains follows, all from one sample in a study of blood T cell repertoires in COVID-19. The protocol was immunoSEQ multiplex PCR, while the TCRdb copy is restricted to in-frame clones and leaves out a portion. The profile shows some 120,000 clones, about 84% of them singletons. Sequencing was carried out using peripheral blood. The receptors here all came from a man aged 55 to 70 with acute or convalescent COVID-19. Each CDR3 is given with its conserved first and last residue. The D gene is left open where the match is weak. The size of a clone is reported for some rows only, either as once, few or many, or as a class for expanded clones.

TRBD2	TRBV7-2	-	TRBJ2-7	CASRLNSGVSYEQYF	TGTGCCAGCAGATTGAATAGCGGGGTTTCCTACGAGCAGTACTTC
-	TRBV6-6	few	TRBJ1-2	CASSYLGQSQYGYTF	TGTGCCAGCAGTTACTTGGGCCAGAGTCAATATGGCTACACCTTC
-	TRBV5-1	-	TRBJ2-7	CASSLRGRGTDEQYF	TGCGCCAGCAGCTTGCGCGGACGGGGGACGGACGAGCAGTACTTC
-	TRBV21-1	-	TRBJ2-1	CASSKLRLAGGPSNFEQFF	TGTGCCAGCAGCAAACTAAGACTAGCGGGAGGGCCTAGTAATTTTGAGCAGTTCTTC
TRBD2	TRBV6-5	-	TRBJ2-7	CASSRLAGAYEQYF	TGTGCCAGCAGTCGACTAGCGGGAGCGTACGAGCAGTACTTC
-	TRBV6-1	-	TRBJ2-4	CASSDIAKNIQYF	TGTGCCAGCAGTGATATAGCCAAAAACATTCAGTACTTC
-	TRBV7-8	-	TRBJ1-2	CASSPREGGDYGYTF	TGTGCCAGCAGCCCTCGTGAAGGCGGCGACTATGGCTACACCTTC
TRBD2	TRBV10-3	once	TRBJ2-4	CAISEEAGERPKNIQYF	TGTGCCATCAGCGAGGAAGCGGGAGAAAGGCCCAAAAACATTCAGTACTTC
TRBD2	TRBV27	-	TRBJ2-3	CASQGLAGSDTQYF	TGTGCCAGCCAGGGACTAGCGGGGTCCGATACGCAGTATTTT
-	TRBV7-2	-	TRBJ1-3	CASSLARGNTIYF	TGTGCCAGCAGCTTAGCGAGGGGAAACACCATATATTTT
-	TRBV11-3	-	TRBJ2-3	CASSSGLSTTDTQYF	TGTGCCAGCAGCTCTGGACTCTCCACCACAGATACGCAGTATTTT
-	TRBV19	-	TRBJ1-5	CASSPDSINQPQHF	TGTGCCAGTAGTCCCGACAGCATCAATCAGCCCCAGCATTTT
-	TRBV27	-	TRBJ2-3	CASGRGNWDMQYF	TGTGCCAGCGGCCGGGGGAACTGGGATATGCAGTATTTT
TRBD2	TRBV2	-	TRBJ2-1	CASSSGARNEQFF	TGTGCCAGCAGTAGCGGGGCCCGGAATGAGCAGTTCTTC
-	TRBV23-1	few	TRBJ1-2	CASSRSTNYGYTF	TGCGCCAGCAGTCGCAGTACTAACTATGGCTACACCTTC
TRBD1	TRBV4-1	-	TRBJ2-1	CASSPSGQGTDEQFF	TGCGCCAGCAGCCCATCGGGACAGGGTACGGATGAGCAGTTCTTC
TRBD2	TRBV28	once	TRBJ2-1	CASSPGPAGGPNEQFF	TGTGCCAGCAGCCCCGGGCCTGCGGGAGGGCCAAATGAGCAGTTCTTC
TRBD1	TRBV2	few	TRBJ1-5	CASSGTGGNQPQHF	TGTGCCAGCAGTGGGACAGGAGGGAATCAGCCCCAGCATTTT